The T cell receptor (beta chain) under discussion was sequenced for a study of cytomegalovirus exposure and HLA in healthy donors (dated by TCRdb to the late 2010s). Some background on the complete study: According to an earlier analysis of 450 to 650 of the donors, roughly 180 million T cells yielded 117 million unique TCR beta sequences and about 300 Gb of sequence data. An early release covering about 600 HLA-typed donors comprised approximately 300 gigabases of sequencing data and around 86 million unique TCR sequences. Of the 300 to 450 genotyped donors, over 70% fell in the genetic ancestry cluster associated with self-reported Caucasian donors. The study aimed to test whether signatures of past pathogen exposure could be identified by cataloging public T cell receptors. The study profiled the T cell repertoires of 500 to 800 subjects by immunosequencing and related them to cytomegalovirus serostatus. A separate validation cohort of roughly 120 different subjects was used in addition to the approximately 640-subject first cohort. High-throughput TCR immunosequencing, statistical association of individual TCRs with disease status, and machine learning were combined to predict cytomegalovirus infection status. To study patterns of TCR occurrence, a later analysis re-analyzed previously published TCR beta repertoires from 500 to 850 donors and added high-resolution HLA genotyping. Rather than using new phenotypic data, the later analysis identified candidate immune exposures from TCR beta sequences and from how often those sequences occurred across donors. An earlier analysis of approximately 580 of the donors used high-throughput TCR beta sequencing to judge whether each TCR beta V gene segment behaved as functional or pseudogenic. Alongside the repertoire data, information on donor age, sex, ethnicity and CMV serostatus was compiled. A later genetic analysis used genome-wide SNP genotypes for about three fifths of the roughly 700 donors, treating that subset as a discovery cohort. All discovery cohort repertoires had been generated on a single sequencing platform. HLA typing covered class I and class II loci at four-digit resolution. Typing coverage differed by locus: A, B, C, DRB1 and DQB1 were typed in about 620-640 donors, DQA1 in around 500, DPA1 in nearly 610, and DPB1 in just under 480. A handful of DR-DQ haplotypes were handled as single units for association and clustering because linkage in the cohort was strong. Among around 400 genotyped donors of the cohort, an average of roughly 230,000 unique TCR beta nucleotide sequences was sequenced per donor, of which roughly 17% were non-productive. Beyond this particular receptor, the publication reports: Correlated functional status among segregating V segments might be attributable to linkage disequilibrium, but an unknown experimental factor could not be ruled out. A total of around 150 TCR beta chains were listed by the study as associated with cytomegalovirus. Compared with equally common non-associated chains, HLA-associated TCR beta chains in a later analysis were more clonally expanded and had lower generation probabilities. Some IMGT-functional V segments, including TRBV6-2 and TRBV6-3, could not be distinguished by the 87-base-pair reads and were therefore excluded. Presence/absence analyses assumed roughly uniform sequencing depth across donors, an assumption that may not hold. Three of the identified cytomegalovirus-associated TCR beta chains were confirmed in vitro to be specific for cytomegalovirus antigens. Only TCR beta chains were sequenced in this cohort, and the absence of alpha or paired-chain data limited detectable features. In both the original and validation cohorts, the classifier was reported to diagnose cytomegalovirus status with high specificity and sensitivity. A group of highly shared sequence variants was considered likely to be a technical artifact of the sequencing pipeline. A further reported finding was that TCR beta sequences accurately predicted the HLA-A and HLA-B alleles for most subjects in the first cohort. In a later genetic analysis, fewer N-insertions in productive TCRs were reported among donors in an Asian-associated ancestry cluster than the roughly 700-donor mean. Approximately 18 rarely observed V segments, including chromosome 9 orphons, were excluded from the earlier analysis of approximately 500 of the donors because counts were too low. Assigning TCR associations to individual alleles was difficult when HLA alleles, especially DR and DQ, strongly co-occurred. Because HLA typing was unavailable for some donors at each locus, only the typed subset was used in association tests. Most TCR sequences were seen in very few donors, while some public TCRs were found in many individuals. In an earlier analysis of 587 of the donors, most TCR beta V segments appeared in productive rearrangements about 87% or about 30% of the time, broadly matching IMGT annotations. In a later analysis, TCR association rates were found to vary across HLA loci, with the most associated TCRs seen for DRB1 alleles and the fewest for HLA-C alleles. At a false discovery rate of 0.05, a later analysis linked approximately 18,000 TCR beta sequences to specific HLA alleles. V-gene and J-gene trimming of TCR beta chains was associated with a missense DCLRE1C variant in a later genetic analysis, and the association was replicated in an independent cohort. A later analysis found that most CMV-associated TCR beta chains appeared HLA-restricted, with HLA associations seemingly driven largely by CMV exposure. For the cohort, immune exposure information was limited to CMV serostatus. In a later analysis, several top co-occurrence clusters were reported to appear linked to parvovirus B19, influenza, CMV and Epstein-Barr virus. It was suggested by the authors that the approach could potentially be generalized to other disease states and immunological phenotypes.

Taken from the germline V gene, the CDR1 and CDR2 loops are SNHLY and FYNNEI. After removal of 3 bases from V and 9 bases from J, the junction retains 4 bases not matched to a gene. Measured from the cysteine to the phenylalanine, the CDR3 is 13 residues long. Of all the DNA, just the CDR3 is kept, 39 bases in frame from base 1. The cohort comprised 710 or so healthy bone marrow donors. Cohort members were all nominally healthy when sampled, although unrecorded immune exposures were likely present. The donor tested CMV seronegative, placing the donor among the 350 or so seronegative members of the cohort. A peripheral blood sample was provided by each donor, and peripheral blood mononuclear cells were used for TCR beta sequencing. Genomic DNA extraction from the blood cell samples was performed with the Qiagen DNeasy Blood Extraction Kit. This clone was recorded only once. Its specific antigen is unknown. No per-base quality is available; no much larger clone lies one base away.

Libraries were prepared through the immunoSEQ multiplex PCR assay. For the multiplex PCR, a mixture combining 60 forward primers for TCR Vbeta segments and 13 reverse primers for TCR Jbeta segments was used. The CDR3 region of rearranged TCR beta genes was amplified from genomic DNA by a multiplex PCR assay. Amplified TCR beta libraries were sequenced as 87-base-pair reads on the Illumina HiSeq System. Per the source publication's procedure: In a later analysis, roughly 80 million unique TCR beta chains were counted across the approximately 640 repertoires, and around 10 million of these chains were shared by at least two donors. To remove PCR and sequencing errors, raw reads were error-corrected and collapsed into unique sequences using a nearest-neighbor algorithm that merged closely related sequences. To assign V, D and J gene segments, CDR3 sequences were aligned to IMGT reference sequences. Each retained sequence needed at least a six-nucleotide match to both a V gene segment and a J gene segment. Rearrangements were called productive when the CDR3 lacked stop codons and stayed in frame with V and J; all others were non-productive. CDR3 was defined by IMGT convention, running from the second conserved V-encoded cysteine to the conserved J-encoded phenylalanine. Sequences without an unambiguous match to a single V gene segment were excluded from the earlier analysis of several hundred of the donors. An earlier analysis of 587 of the donors classified V segments as functional when productive rearrangements were above 56.7% and as segregating when the standard deviation between donors was above 5%. A statistical classification framework was developed to diagnose cytomegalovirus status using the catalog of TCR beta chain sequences. In a later analysis, TCR nucleotide sequences were compared against IMGT/GENE-DB human TR gene sequences so that V and J genes could be assigned. The TCRdist pipeline was used in a later analysis to assign CDR3 sequences and most-parsimonious VDJ recombination scenarios. In a later analysis, every TCR beta chain was defined by the combination of its CDR3 amino acid sequence and its V-gene family, and reads without a unique V-gene family were dropped. As a way to deal with suspected cross-contamination and a sequencing artifact, a later analysis dropped nearly 600 nucleotide sequences that were highly shared and had low generation probability. In a later analysis, a clonal expansion index was calculated for each public chain from normalized within-repertoire ranks of inferred template counts. A later analysis computed generation probabilities with a VDJ recombination model fitted to out-of-frame rearrangements, and checked the results against IGoR. Hypergeometric tests were used in a later analysis to score TCR-TCR, TCR-HLA and TCR-CMV co-occurrence, with a repertoire-size bias correction applied to the TCR pairs. To estimate false discovery rates, a later analysis permuted the HLA or CMV assignments 20 times. A later analysis grouped co-occurring TCRs with DBSCAN, adding TCRdist sequence similarity when clustering within HLA-allele-positive subsets. Co-occurrence clustering excluded repertoires with fewer than 30,000 or more than 120,000 public chains, plus five with anomalous nucleotide sharing. The table was pulled from immuneACCESS by TCRdb, which kept in-frame rearrangements only. Such tables lose some clones; where checked, under half of the loss comes from unresolved V genes, and the rest has no known cause. That table supplies the V and J calls and clone size; D and trimming were determined from the DNA. The sample contains 95,000 to 110,000 clones, about 80% of them found a single time. The top ten clonotypes cover more than 1.5% of the sample.

The rearranged segments are TRBV2 and TRBJ2-1; 8 bases in the junction line up with TRBD1. The TCR sequence derives from a woman aged 40 to 55 in good health and CMV-seronegative. The sample taken for sequencing was PBMCs. This receptor has the CDR3 CASSDQGAGEQFF. The nucleotide sequence is TGTGCCAGCAGTGACCAGGGGGCGGGTGAGCAGTTCTTC.